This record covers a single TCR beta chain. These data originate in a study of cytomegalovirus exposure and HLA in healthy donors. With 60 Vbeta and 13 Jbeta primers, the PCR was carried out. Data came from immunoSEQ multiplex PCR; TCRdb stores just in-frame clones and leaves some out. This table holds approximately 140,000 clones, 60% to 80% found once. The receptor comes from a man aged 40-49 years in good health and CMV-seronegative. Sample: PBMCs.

In nucleotides, the CDR3 is TGTGCCAGCAGCTTCGGACAGAGCACAGATACGCAGTATTTT. Translated: CASSFGQSTDTQYF. This chain links TRBV5-6 with TRBJ2-3, with D possibly being TRBD1 (6 bases). CDR1 is SGHDT, CDR2 YYEEEE, per germline. The CDR3 sequence is 14 residues long. Trimming pared 2 bases from V and 0 bases from J, leaving 7 bases between.